This T cell receptor (beta chain) was sequenced in a study of cytomegalovirus exposure and HLA in healthy donors. Whole-study findings and limits: Immune exposure was documented only through CMV serostatus. Upon later analysis, TCR association rates were observed to vary by HLA locus, being highest for DRB1 and lowest for HLA-C. Later work showed greater clonal expansion in HLA-associated TCR beta chains than in equally common others.

Germline V gives CDR1 MGHRA, CDR2 YSYEKL. This CDR3 comprises 15 residues. V gave up 4 bases and J gave up 2 bases; unmatched junction bases: 8. Details on this clone: Its antigen is as yet unknown.

The PCR employed 60 Vbeta primers together with 13 Jbeta primers. Clones were read by immunoSEQ multiplex PCR, and TCRdb kept only the in-frame ones, dropping some. Of about 91,000 clones listed, more than 55% are singletons. The specimen was PBMCs. This clonotype originated in a human donor in good health. This chain links TRBV4-1 with TRBJ2-7; 7 bases line up with TRBD1. The CDR3 bases are TGCGCCAGCAGCCCTCGTCCGGACAGGCCCTACGAGCAGTACTTC. Protein: CASSPRPDRPYEQYF.